These T cell receptor beta chains were read from a single sample in a study of blood T cell repertoires in COVID-19. TCRdb's copy holds only in-frame clones and misses some; the assay was immunoSEQ multiplex PCR. Here the sample spans around 150,000 clones, roughly 72% being singletons. The material sequenced was peripheral blood. The receptor source for this set is a woman older than 75 with acute or convalescent COVID-19. Both conserved end residues are part of each CDR3. A D gene is named only where the DNA matches it firmly. Clone size is stated in some rows and not others, as once, few, many or a class when expanded.

j_gene,v_gene,abundance,d_gene,CDR3nt,CDR3aa
TRBJ2-5,TRBV30,NA,NA,TGTGCCTGGAGTGCCTCCACTGCGGCCCAGTACTTC,CAWSASTAAQYF
TRBJ1-1,TRBV6-6,NA,NA,TGTGCCAGCATGGCAGGGGAGTCCACTGAAGCTTTCTTT,CASMAGESTEAFF
TRBJ1-5,TRBV18,NA,TRBD1,TGTGCCAGCTCACCGACCACAGGGGAAGCTCAGCCCCAGCATTTT,CASSPTTGEAQPQHF
TRBJ1-2,TRBV7-8,NA,TRBD1,TGTGCCAGCAGCAGGAACGACCGGGGACAGGCTGGTGGCTACACCTTC,CASSRNDRGQAGGYTF
TRBJ1-2,TRBV6-5,NA,NA,TGTGCCAGCAGTTACAATTCGCAGGGAAGCTATGGCTACACCTTC,CASSYNSQGSYGYTF
TRBJ2-1,TRBV20-1,NA,NA,TGCAGTGCTAGTGGTGGGGGGGCCAGTGAGCAGTTCTTC,CSASGGGASEQFF
TRBJ2-3,TRBV5-8,once,NA,TGTGCCAGCAGCTCCCGGGCGGGGCCAGATACGCAGTATTTT,CASSSRAGPDTQYF
TRBJ1-2,TRBV30,NA,NA,TGTGCCTGGAGTGTCTCCTCCCGGGGCTATGGCTACACCTTC,CAWSVSSRGYGYTF
TRBJ2-7,TRBV11-2,NA,NA,TGTGCCAGCAGCTTAGTGAACAGGGAATACGAGCAGTACTTC,CASSLVNREYEQYF
TRBJ1-6,TRBV6-5,NA,TRBD1,TGTGCCAGCAGTTACGGAGAGGGGGCAAGTAATTCACCCCTCCACTTT,CASSYGEGASNSPLHF
TRBJ2-3,TRBV7-3,NA,NA,TGTGCCAGCAGCTTAAGTGGGGCCCGCGGAGATACGCAGTATTTT,CASSLSGARGDTQYF
TRBJ2-3,TRBV6-2/TRBV6-3,once,TRBD2,TGTGCCAGCAGTTACTCCCGCATACTAGCGGGGGGGCAGGGCCGGCCAGATACGCAGTATTTT,CASSYSRILAGGQGRPDTQYF
TRBJ1-4,TRBV5-1,once,TRBD1,TGCGCCAGCAGCCGAGGACAGGGAAGGGCTAATGAAAAACTGTTTTTT,CASSRGQGRANEKLFF
TRBJ2-4,TRBV27,NA,NA,TGTGCCAGCAGTTCGGGGGTAGAAGCCAAAAACATTCAGTACTTC,CASSSGVEAKNIQYF
TRBJ2-1,TRBV5-4,once,TRBD2,TGTGCCAGCAGCCTACTTCTACTAGCGGGAGGGTACAATGAGCAGTTCTTC,CASSLLLLAGGYNEQFF
TRBJ1-5,TRBV15,NA,NA,TGTGCCACCAGCATCAGCACAGGGAATCAGCCCCAGCATTTT,CATSISTGNQPQHF
TRBJ1-6,TRBV18,NA,NA,TGTGCCAGCTCCACCACGGCAGGGGAAAATTCACCCCTCCACTTT,CASSTTAGENSPLHF
TRBJ1-2,TRBV6-1,NA,NA,TGTGCCAGCAGTGATTTCGACAGGCTGGATACCTTC,CASSDFDRLDTF
TRBJ1-4,TRBV7-8,NA,NA,TGTGCCAGCAGCTTAGCGCTACAGGGTGAAAAACTGTTTTTT,CASSLALQGEKLFF
TRBJ2-7,TRBV10-3,NA,NA,TGTGCCACCCTGCGAGCGGGTTCCTACGAGCAGTACTTC,CATLRAGSYEQYF
TRBJ2-3,TRBV9,NA,NA,TGTGCCAGCATGCAGGGCGCTAGCACAGATACGCAGTATTTT,CASMQGASTDTQYF
TRBJ1-2,TRBV7-9,NA,NA,TGTGCCAGCAGCCTACGAATTGATTCAGGGGGCTACACCTTC,CASSLRIDSGGYTF